This T cell receptor (beta chain) was retrieved from a study of blood T cell repertoires in COVID-19. Study overall: From the United States, Italy and Spain came samples of acute and convalescent COVID-19. The cDNA or gDNA used as material had been derived from T cells, B-cell-depleted T cells, or PBMCs.

Assay used: immunoSEQ multiplex PCR; TCRdb lists only in-frame clones, some missing. Of about 210,000 clones listed, 85% were seen once; the top ten hold about 4.9%. Trimming stripped 4 bases from V and 1 base from J, with 10 bases between. This CDR3 has 13 residues. Looked up from germline, CDR1 is GTSNPN and CDR2 is SVGIG (reference sequence). This TCR came from a woman at least 80 years old with acute or convalescent COVID-19. The sequenced sample was peripheral blood. The chain couples TRBV30 to TRBJ1-2; D is undetermined. CDR3 nucleotide sequence: TGTGCCTGGACCCCAAGAGTTAACTATGGCTACACCTTC. As protein: CAWTPRVNYGYTF.